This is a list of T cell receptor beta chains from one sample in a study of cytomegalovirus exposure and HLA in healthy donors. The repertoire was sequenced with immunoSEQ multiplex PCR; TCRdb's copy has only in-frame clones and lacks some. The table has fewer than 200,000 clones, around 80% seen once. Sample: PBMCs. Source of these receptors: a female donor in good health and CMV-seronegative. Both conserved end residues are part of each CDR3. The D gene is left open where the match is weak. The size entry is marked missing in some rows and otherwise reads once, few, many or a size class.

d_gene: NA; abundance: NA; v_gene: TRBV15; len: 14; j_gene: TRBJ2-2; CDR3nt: TGTGCCACCAGTTACCTACCAGGCATCGGGGAGCTGTTTTTT; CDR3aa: CATSYLPGIGELFF
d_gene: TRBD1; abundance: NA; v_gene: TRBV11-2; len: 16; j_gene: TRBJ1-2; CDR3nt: TGTGCCAGCAGCCTTGGGACAGCTCTGACTAACTATGGCTACACCTTC; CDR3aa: CASSLGTALTNYGYTF
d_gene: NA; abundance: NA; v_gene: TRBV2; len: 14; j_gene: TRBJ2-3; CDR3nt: TGTGCCAGCAGTGATGGGGCGGACACAGATACGCAGTATTTT; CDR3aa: CASSDGADTDTQYF
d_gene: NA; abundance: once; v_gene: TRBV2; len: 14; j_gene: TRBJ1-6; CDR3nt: TGTGCCAGCAGTGCACAGTATCTGAAGTCACCCCTCCACTTT; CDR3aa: CASSAQYLKSPLHF
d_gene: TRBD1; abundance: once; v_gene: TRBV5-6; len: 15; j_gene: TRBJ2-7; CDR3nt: TGTGCCAGCAGCCGGACCGGGACAGGGGCATCCGAGCAGTACTTC; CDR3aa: CASSRTGTGASEQYF
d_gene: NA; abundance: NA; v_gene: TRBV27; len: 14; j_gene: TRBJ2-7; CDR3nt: TGTGCCAGCAGTTTCGGAGGGATCACCTACGAGCAGTACTTC; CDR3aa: CASSFGGITYEQYF
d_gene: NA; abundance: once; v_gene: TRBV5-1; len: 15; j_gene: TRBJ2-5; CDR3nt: TGCGCCAGCAGCTTGCAACAGGGCCCTCAGGAAGAGCAGTACTTC; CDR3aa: CASSLQQGPQEEQYF
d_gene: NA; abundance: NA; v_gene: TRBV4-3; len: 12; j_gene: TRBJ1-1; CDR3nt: TGCGCCAGCAGTCGGGGGAACACTGAAGCTTTCTTT; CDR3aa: CASSRGNTEAFF
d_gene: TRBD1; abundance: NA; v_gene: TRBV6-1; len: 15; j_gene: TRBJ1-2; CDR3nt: TGTGCCAGCAGTGACCCCGTGACAGGGGGGGGAGGCTACACCTTC; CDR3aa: CASSDPVTGGGGYTF
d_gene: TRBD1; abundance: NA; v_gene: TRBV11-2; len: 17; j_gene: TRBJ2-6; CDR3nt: TGTGCCAGCACCTACCTCAAGGGGGCGTATGGGGCCAACGGCCTGACTTTC; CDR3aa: CASTYLKGAYGANGLTF
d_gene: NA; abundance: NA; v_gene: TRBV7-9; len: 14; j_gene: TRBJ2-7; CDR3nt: TGTGCCAGCAGCTTAGCGACAGAAACCTACGAGCAGTACTTC; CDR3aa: CASSLATETYEQYF
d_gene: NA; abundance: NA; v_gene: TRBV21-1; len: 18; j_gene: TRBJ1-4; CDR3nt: TGTGCCAGCAGCAAGAGGTGCAGGGGGCGTCTATACCGAGAAAAACTGTTTTTT; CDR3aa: CASSKRCRGRLYREKLFF
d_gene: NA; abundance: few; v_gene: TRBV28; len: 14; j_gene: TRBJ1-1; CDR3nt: TGTGCCAGCCTTTCCCCCCACCAGGGCACTGAAGCTTTCTTT; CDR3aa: CASLSPHQGTEAFF
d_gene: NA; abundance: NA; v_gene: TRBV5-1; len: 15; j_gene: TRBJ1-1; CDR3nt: TGCGCCAGCAGCTTGACAGTGTTTATGAACACTGAAGCTTCCTTT; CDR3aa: CASSLTVFMNTEASF
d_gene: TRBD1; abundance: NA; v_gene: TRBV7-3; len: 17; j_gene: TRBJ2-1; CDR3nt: TGTGCCAGCAGCTTAAGGGACAGGGTAAGCTCCTACAATGAGCAGTTCTTC; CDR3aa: CASSLRDRVSSYNEQFF
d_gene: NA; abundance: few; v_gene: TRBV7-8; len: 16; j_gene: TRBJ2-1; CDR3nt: TGTGCCAGCAGGGGTAGCGGTAGCGGCAATTACGAGAGGCAGTTCTTC; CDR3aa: CASRGSGSGNYERQFF
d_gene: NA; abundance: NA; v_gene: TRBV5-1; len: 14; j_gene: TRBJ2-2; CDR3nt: TGCGCCAGCAGCTTGGAAAGGGGATCCGGGGAGCTGTTTTTT; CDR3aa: CASSLERGSGELFF
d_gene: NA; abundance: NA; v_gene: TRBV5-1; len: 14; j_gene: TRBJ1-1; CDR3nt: TGCGCCAGCAGCCTCTTTATAGGACTTAAAGAAGCTTTCTTT; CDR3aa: CASSLFIGLKEAFF
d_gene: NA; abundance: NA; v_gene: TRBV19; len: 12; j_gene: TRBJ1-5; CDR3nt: TGTGCCAGTAGTTCGGGCAATCAGCCCCAGCATTTT; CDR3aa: CASSSGNQPQHF
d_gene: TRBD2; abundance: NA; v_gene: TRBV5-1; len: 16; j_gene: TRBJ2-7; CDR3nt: TGCGCCAGCAGCTTTGAATTTGCGGGAGGCTCCTACGAGCAGTACTTC; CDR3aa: CASSFEFAGGSYEQYF
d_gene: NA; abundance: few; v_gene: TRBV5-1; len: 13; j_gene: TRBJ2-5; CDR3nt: TGCGCCAGCAGGGCGGGGTTACAAGAGACCCAGTACTTC; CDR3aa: CASRAGLQETQYF
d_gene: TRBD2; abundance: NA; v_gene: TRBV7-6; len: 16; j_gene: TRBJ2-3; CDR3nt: TGTGCCAGCAGCCCCTGGAGTAGCGGGGGTACAGATACGCAGTATTTT; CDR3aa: CASSPWSSGGTDTQYF
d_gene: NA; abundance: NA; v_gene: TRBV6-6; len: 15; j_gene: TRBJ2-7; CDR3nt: TGTGCCAGCAGTCCAAACCTCCGGGACACCGGATTGCAGTACTTC; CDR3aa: CASSPNLRDTGLQYF
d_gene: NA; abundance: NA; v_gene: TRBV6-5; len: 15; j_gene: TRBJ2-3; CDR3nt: TGTGCCAGCAGTTCCCCCTGGCAGGGGGGTGATACGCAGTATTTT; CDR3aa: CASSSPWQGGDTQYF
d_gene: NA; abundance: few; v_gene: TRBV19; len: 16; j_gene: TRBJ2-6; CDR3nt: TGTGCCAGTAGTATACTTACGGGCTCTGGGGCCAACGTCCTGACTTTC; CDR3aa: CASSILTGSGANVLTF
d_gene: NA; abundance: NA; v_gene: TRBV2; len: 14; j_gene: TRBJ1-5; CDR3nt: TGTGCCAGCAGCCAGACAGGCCGGGGCCAGCCCCAGCATTTT; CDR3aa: CASSQTGRGQPQHF
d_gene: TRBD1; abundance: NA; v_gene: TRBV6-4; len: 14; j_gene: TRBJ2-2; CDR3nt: TGTGCCAGCAGAGGACAGGGTAACACCGGGGAGCTGTTTTTT; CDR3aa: CASRGQGNTGELFF
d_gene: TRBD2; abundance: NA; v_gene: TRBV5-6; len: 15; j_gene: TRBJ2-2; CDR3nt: TGTGCCAGCAGCACTACTAGCGGGGGGGCCGGGGAGCTGTTTTTT; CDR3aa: CASSTTSGGAGELFF
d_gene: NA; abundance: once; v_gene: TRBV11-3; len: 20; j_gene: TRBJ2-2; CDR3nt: TGTGCCAGCAGCTTACCGGGAGCTCAAGAGGGAAAAGGAGGCACCGGGGAGCTGTTTTTT; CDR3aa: CASSLPGAQEGKGGTGELFF